Below, 32 T cell receptor beta chains from the same sample are listed, as sequenced in a study of T cell responses to AZD1222 COVID-19 vaccine. Measured with immunoSEQ multiplex PCR; TCRdb has only the in-frame clones, and not every one. The table has 55,000 to 80,000 clones, roughly nine tenths seen once. The source material was peripheral blood, sampled 28 days after the second AZD1222 dose. These TCRs come from an adult who received the AZD1222 COVID-19 vaccine.

The rearrangement links TRBV10-1 to TRBJ2-1, with a possible D match to TRBD1 (6 bases). Germline V CDR1 and CDR2: WNHNN, SYGVQD (reference sequence). Deletions cut 4 bases from V and 4 bases from J, with 11 bases between. This CDR3 is built from 14 residues. CDR3 coding DNA: TGCGCCAGCAGTGCGTCCGGACAGTACAATGAGCAGTTCTTC. Its protein is CASSASGQYNEQFF.

This chain links TRBV4-3 with TRBJ1-5, with D maybe TRBD1 (6 bases). Per germline, CDR1 LGHNA and CDR2 YSLEER. The CDR3 covers 15 residues. V lost 4 bases and J lost 1, with 11 bases in between. CDR3 nucleotide sequence: TGCGCCAGCAGCCCGACAGGAGGCAGCAATCAGCCCCAGCATTTT. It translates to CASSPTGGSNQPQHF.

This sequence joins TRBV3-1 (or the pseudogene TRBV3-2) and TRBJ1-2; no reliable D call. The germline V and J ends were trimmed by 1 base and 8 bases, with 14 bases remaining between them. CDR3 length equals 14 residues. Germline CDR1 reads LGHDT; CDR2 reads YNNKEL (reference sequence). For the CDR3, the DNA is TGTGCCAGCAGCCAAGCAGAGGGAGTACTAGGCTACACCTTC. Amino acids: CASSQAEGVLGYTF.

This rearrangement joins TRBV5-1 to TRBJ2-2, with D possibly being TRBD1 or TRBD2 (6 bases each). The germline CDR1 and CDR2 sequences are SGHRS and YFSETQ. The V and J ends lost 3 bases and 5 bases respectively, with 17 bases between them. CDR3 size: 16 residues. The CDR3 is CASSSTVRGGTGELFF. In DNA form, the CDR3 reads TGCGCCAGCAGCTCGACTGTCCGAGGGGGGACCGGGGAGCTGTTTTTT.

The chain carries TRBV5-8 and TRBJ2-1, with a weak D call TRBD2 (5 bases). The V end was cut by 0 bases, the J end by 0 bases, with 10 bases between. The CDR3 is 16 residues long. The germline gives CDR1 SGHTS, CDR2 YDEGEE. The CDR3 is CASSLVARISYNEQFF. The CDR3 coding sequence is TGTGCCAGCAGCTTGGTAGCGCGGATCTCCTACAATGAGCAGTTCTTC.

The chain couples TRBV21-1 to TRBJ1-5; TRBD1, the D gene given by the table, was not confirmed from the DNA. TRBV21-1 is a listed pseudogene. The CDR3 length is 16 residues. The CDR3 nucleotides read TGTGCCAGCGACTTGGTCAGGGTATCAAGTGATCAGCCCCAGCATTTT. Translating gives CASDLVRVSSDQPQHF.

CDR3 in amino acids: CASSLAGRERETQYF. In DNA form, the CDR3 reads TGTGCCAGCAGCTTAGCGGGCAGGGAGAGAGAGACCCAGTACTTC. The rearrangement links TRBV7-9 to TRBJ2-5; perhaps D is TRBD1 or TRBD2 (5 bases each). CDR3 size: 15 residues. V was pared by 0 bases and J by 4 bases, with 12 bases between. Germline CDR1 and CDR2: SEHNR and FQNEAQ (reference sequence).

This chain links TRBV4-2 with TRBJ2-1; tentatively, D is TRBD1 (6 bases). Germline lookup yields CDR1 LGHNA and CDR2 YNFKEQ. CDR3 length: 17 residues. The V end lost 0 bases, the J end lost 4 bases, and 16 bases lay between the germline ends. This chain's CDR3 is CASSQDPQGSLYNEQFF. The CDR3, as DNA: TGTGCCAGCAGCCAAGATCCGCAGGGGTCGCTGTACAATGAGCAGTTCTTC.

This clone has just one count. The chain recombines TRBV3-1 (or the pseudogene TRBV3-2) with TRBJ1-1; D call uncertain. Germline lookup yields CDR1 LGHDT and CDR2 YNNKEL (reference sequence). Trimming shortened V by 0 bases and J by 8 bases, and 4 bases separated the two germline ends. The CDR3 has 11 residues. The CDR3 DNA reads TGTGCCAGCAGCCAAGAAGAGGAAGCTTTCTTT. Its protein is CASSQEEEAFF.

This clone was observed a handful of times. The genes are TRBV6-5 and TRBJ1-2, with 8 positions matching TRBD1. The CDR3 has 14 residues. Losses at the gene ends were 0 bases for V and 6 bases for J; bases not matched to a gene: 3. In germline, CDR1 is MNHEY, CDR2 SVGAGI. CDR3 nucleotide sequence: TGTGCCAGCAGTTACTCAGGACAGGGAAATGGCTACACCTTC. Encoded protein: CASSYSGQGNGYTF.

CDR3 residues: CASSARLVEPQHF. CDR3 in DNA: TGTGCCAGTAGTGCCAGACTGGTGGAGCCCCAGCATTTT. The chain is built from TRBV19 and TRBJ1-5; D not certain. The CDR3 spans 13 residues. V was trimmed by 5 bases and J by 8 bases, leaving 13 bases between them. In germline, CDR1 is LNHDA, CDR2 SQIVND (reference sequence). The full variable domain, rest sourced from reference TRBV19 and TRBJ1-5, is DGGITQSPKYLFRKEGQNVTLSCEQNLNHDAMYWYRQDPGQGLRLIYYSQIVNDFQKGDIAEGYSVSREKKESFPLTVTSAQKNPTAFYLCASSARLVEPQHFGDGTRLSIL.

The chain joins TRBV19 to TRBJ1-4; D possibly corresponds to TRBD1 (5 bases). Germline CDR1 and CDR2: LNHDA and SQIVND (reference sequence). V lost 6 bases and J lost 5, with 10 bases in between. CDR3 length: 13 residues. In nucleotides, the CDR3 is TGTGCCAGTAGGTCCAGGGAAAATGAAAAACTGTTTTTT. It encodes CASRSRENEKLFF.

This chain links TRBV7-3 with TRBJ2-5, with D perhaps TRBD1 or TRBD2 (5 bases each). V was shortened by 2 bases and J by 4 bases, with 17 bases between the two germline ends. The CDR3 length is 16 residues. Looked up from germline, CDR1 is SGHTA and CDR2 is FQGTGA. The CDR3 here is CASSLGTGANGETQYF. CDR3 DNA: TGTGCCAGCAGCTTAGGGACCGGTGCGAATGGAGAGACCCAGTACTTC.

V gene TRBV28 combines with J gene TRBJ1-1, with D uncertain. V was cut by 1 base and J by 6 bases, with 12 bases left in between. The CDR3 contains 14 residues. Germline CDR1 MDHEN, CDR2 SYDVKM. CDR3 in amino acids: CASSLFGNSPEAFF. CDR3 bases: TGTGCCAGCAGTTTATTCGGAAACAGTCCTGAAGCTTTCTTT.

The rearrangement links TRBV25-1 to TRBJ1-6, with TRBD1 matching over 9 bases. The CDR3 runs 14 residues. The V and J ends lost 6 bases and 8 bases, in that order; junction bases with no gene match: 5. Germline CDR1 and CDR2: MGHDK and SYGVNS. CDR3 nucleotides: TGTGCCAGCAGCCTGGACAGGGGAGATTCACCCCTCCACTTT. It encodes CASSLDRGDSPLHF.

The chain couples TRBV10-1 to TRBJ2-1; D is undetermined. The CDR3 consists of 16 residues. V dropped 2 bases and J dropped 4 bases, with 15 bases sitting between them. Germline V gene data show CDR1 as WNHNN and CDR2 as SYGVQD (reference sequence). This CDR3 is CASSELVSVPYNEQFF. CDR3 sequence (DNA): TGCGCCAGCAGTGAGCTGGTCTCTGTCCCTTACAATGAGCAGTTCTTC.

The J gene is TRBJ2-7, the V gene TRBV11-2, with 11 bases that match TRBD2. The CDR3 consists of 13 residues. Germline loops: CDR1 SGHAT, CDR2 FQNNGV. V shed 7 bases, J shed 4 bases, and the junction held 3 bases outside the gene matches. CDR3 nucleotide sequence: TGTGCCAGCAAAGGGACTAGCGGATACGAGCAGTACTTC. It specifies CASKGTSGYEQYF.

The rearrangement links TRBV6-5 to TRBJ2-3, with D unresolved. The CDR3 sequence is 13 residues long. Germline-derived CDR1 and CDR2 are MNHEY and SVGAGI. Trimming stripped 7 bases from V and 2 bases from J, with 10 bases between. The CDR3 sequence is CASTAAYTDTQYF. CDR3 DNA: TGTGCCAGCACGGCGGCTTACACAGATACGCAGTATTTT.

This rearrangement joins TRBV4-1 to TRBJ1-3; D is uncertain. This CDR3 has 15 amino acids. The V end lost 0 bases, the J end lost 5 bases, and 11 bases lay between the germline ends. Germline CDR1 is MGHRA and CDR2 is YSYEKL. The CDR3 DNA sequence: TGCGCCAGCAGCCAAGATCTGGGGAGGAGAAACACCATATATTTT. As protein: CASSQDLGRRNTIYF.

This clone was seen more than once but under ten times. J is TRBJ1-5 and V is TRBV19; no definite D call. The CDR3 totals 12 residues. V lost 3 bases, J lost 6 bases, and 6 bases lay in between. Germline V gives CDR1 LNHDA, CDR2 SQIVND (reference sequence). The CDR3 protein is CASSMDLQPQHF. The CDR3 DNA is TGTGCCAGTAGTATGGATCTTCAGCCCCAGCATTTT.

The chain combines TRBV12-3 or TRBV12-4 with TRBJ2-3, with D possibly being TRBD1 or TRBD2 (5 bases each). This CDR3 is 13 amino acids long. The V and J ends lost 6 bases and 2 bases respectively, with 9 bases between them. CDR3 in DNA: TGTGCCAGCAGAAGAGGGACCACAGATACGCAGTATTTT. Translating it yields CASRRGTTDTQYF.

The rearrangement links TRBV7-7 to TRBJ2-5; a weak D match, TRBD2 (5 bases). Trimming pared 1 base from V and 5 bases from J, leaving 14 bases between. This CDR3 comprises 15 residues. Germline V lookup: CDR1 SSHAT, CDR2 FNYEAQ (reference sequence). CDR3 DNA sequence: TGTGCCAGCAGCTTAGACCGAGGGTCGGGGGAGACCCAGTACTTC. This encodes CASSLDRGSGETQYF. Drawing the rest from reference TRBV7-7 and TRBJ2-5, the complete variable domain is GAGVSQSPRYKVTKRGQDVTLRCDPISSHATLYWYQQALGQGPEFLTYFNYEAQPDKSGLPSDRFSAERPEGSISTLTIQRTEQRDSAMYRCASSLDRGSGETQYFGPGTRLLVL.

The CDR3 nucleotides read TGTGCCAGTAGCCCCGGGACAGAAAAACTGTTTTTT. This sequence encodes CASSPGTEKLFF. The chain uses TRBV19 and TRBJ1-4, with a tentative D call TRBD1 (6 bases). Germline values: CDR1 LNHDA, CDR2 SQIVND (reference sequence). V was clipped by 6 bases and J by 8 bases, with 10 bases between them. The CDR3 covers 12 residues. Full variable domain (outside the CDR3, taken from reference TRBV19 and TRBJ1-4): DGGITQSPKYLFRKEGQNVTLSCEQNLNHDAMYWYRQDPGQGLRLIYYSQIVNDFQKGDIAEGYSVSREKKESFPLTVTSAQKNPTAFYLCASSPGTEKLFFGSGTQLSVL.

The DNA of the CDR3 is TGTGCCAGCTCACCTCTCATGGCAGGAGACGCAACTAATGAAAAACTGTTTTTT. Translated: CASSPLMAGDATNEKLFF. V gene TRBV18 combines with J gene TRBJ1-4; D is uncertain. Germline CDR1 KGHSH, CDR2 LQKENI. V gave up 3 bases and J gave up 0 bases, with 17 bases separating them. The CDR3 covers 18 residues.

V and J are TRBV7-2 and TRBJ2-2; TRBD1 is a possible D gene (5 bases). The germline CDR1 and CDR2 sequences are SGHTA and FQGNSA. V was cut by 1 base and J by 4 bases, with 10 bases left in between. The CDR3 totals 15 residues. This CDR3 is CASSLDRPGTGELFF. The CDR3 DNA reads as TGTGCCAGCAGCTTAGACAGGCCGGGCACCGGGGAGCTGTTTTTT. Drawing the rest from reference TRBV7-2 and TRBJ2-2, the complete variable domain is GAGVSQSPSNKVTEKGKDVELRCDPISGHTALYWYRQSLGQGLEFLIYFQGNSAPDKSGLPSDRFSAERTGGSVSTLTIQRTQQEDSAVYLCASSLDRPGTGELFFGEGSRLTVL.

This sequence joins TRBV18 and TRBJ1-3; D perhaps matches TRBD1 (5 bases). With 0 bases removed from V and 0 bases from J, the gap between germline ends came to 9 bases. Germline V CDR1 and CDR2: KGHSH, LQKENI. The CDR3 has 16 amino acids. CDR3 region: CASSPPQGFSGNTIYF. For the CDR3, the DNA is TGTGCCAGCTCACCACCTCAGGGATTCTCTGGAAACACCATATATTTT.

The chain couples TRBV2 to TRBJ1-1, with a possible D match to TRBD1 (6 bases). The CDR3 contains 14 residues. The V gene's germline CDR1 is SNHLY and CDR2 FYNNEI. V lost 3 bases, J lost 7 bases, and 15 bases lay in between. This chain's CDR3 is CASSDPGARYEAFF. CDR3 DNA: TGTGCCAGCAGTGACCCGGGGGCGAGATATGAAGCTTTCTTT.

This clone was detected a few times. The chain uses TRBV6-4 and TRBJ2-7, with D maybe TRBD1 (6 bases). Germline-derived CDR1 and CDR2 are MRHNA and SNTAGT. The CDR3 consists of 13 residues. V lost 2 bases to trimming and J lost 6 bases, with 11 bases between them. The CDR3 DNA reads as TGTGCCAGCAGTGACCAAACAGGGACCGAGCAGTACTTC. Encoded protein: CASSDQTGTEQYF.

The V and J genes are TRBV4-2 and TRBJ1-2, with D tentatively TRBD1 (6 bases). V gave up 5 bases and J gave up 4 bases, with 8 bases separating them. The V gene's germline CDR1 is LGHNA and CDR2 YNFKEQ. CDR3 size: 12 residues. CDR3 nucleotides: TGTGCCAGCAGCTCACAGGGCTATGGCTACACCTTC. Translated: CASSSQGYGYTF.

This rearrangement joins TRBV7-9 to TRBJ2-3; tentatively, D is TRBD2 (5 bases). CDR1 is SEHNR and CDR2 is FQNEAQ in the germline V gene (reference sequence). This CDR3 has 12 residues. Trimming cost V 11 bases and J 4 bases, with 13 bases left between them. CDR3 region: CADAREADTQYF. The CDR3 bases are TGTGCCGATGCCCGGGAAGCAGATACGCAGTATTTT.

The chain recombines TRBV7-7 with TRBJ2-5; no clear D. V lost 0 bases and J lost 5, with 13 bases in between. The CDR3 runs 15 residues. Germline V gives CDR1 SSHAT, CDR2 FNYEAQ (reference sequence). The CDR3 DNA reads TGTGCCAGCAGCTTAGCGGACCAAGCCGGGGAGACCCAGTACTTC. This sequence encodes CASSLADQAGETQYF.

The CDR3, as DNA: TGTGCCAGCAGCCAAGATTCGGCGGATTACGAGCAGTACTTC. Protein sequence: CASSQDSADYEQYF. V and J are TRBV4-2 and TRBJ2-7; D unclear. This CDR3 region has 14 residues. Germline CDR1 and CDR2: LGHNA and YNFKEQ. V dropped 0 bases and J dropped 4 bases, with 10 bases sitting between them.